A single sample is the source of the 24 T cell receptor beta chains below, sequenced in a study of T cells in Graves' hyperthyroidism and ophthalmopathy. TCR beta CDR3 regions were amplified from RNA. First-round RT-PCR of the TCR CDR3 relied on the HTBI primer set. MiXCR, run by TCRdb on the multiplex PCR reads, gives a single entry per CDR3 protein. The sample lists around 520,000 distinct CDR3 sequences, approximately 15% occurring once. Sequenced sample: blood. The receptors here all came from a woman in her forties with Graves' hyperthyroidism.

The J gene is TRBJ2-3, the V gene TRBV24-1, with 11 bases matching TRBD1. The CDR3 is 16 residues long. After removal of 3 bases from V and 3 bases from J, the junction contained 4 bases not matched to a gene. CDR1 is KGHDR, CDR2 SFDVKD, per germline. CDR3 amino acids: CATSDRTGGRTDTQYF. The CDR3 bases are TGTGCCACCAGTGATCGGACAGGGGGCAGGACAGATACGCAGTATTTT.

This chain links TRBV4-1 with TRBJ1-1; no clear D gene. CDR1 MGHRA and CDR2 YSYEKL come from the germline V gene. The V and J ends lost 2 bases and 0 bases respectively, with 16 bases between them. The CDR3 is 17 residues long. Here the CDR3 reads CASSQNRALIMNTEAFF. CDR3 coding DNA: TGCGCCAGCAGCCAAAACCGGGCCCTTATCATGAACACTGAAGCTTTCTTT.

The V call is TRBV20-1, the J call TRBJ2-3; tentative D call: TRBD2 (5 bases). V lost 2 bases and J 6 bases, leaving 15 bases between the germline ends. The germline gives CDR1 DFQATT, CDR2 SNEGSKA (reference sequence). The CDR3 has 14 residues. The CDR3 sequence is CSARSAGLGDTQYF. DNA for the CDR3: TGCAGTGCTAGATCGGCGGGTCTGGGGGATACGCAGTATTTT.

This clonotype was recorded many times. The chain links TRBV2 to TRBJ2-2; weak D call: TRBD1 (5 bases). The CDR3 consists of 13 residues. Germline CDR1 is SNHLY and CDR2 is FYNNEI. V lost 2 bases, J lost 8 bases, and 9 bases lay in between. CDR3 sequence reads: CASSERRTGELFF. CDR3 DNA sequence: TGTGCCAGCAGTGAACGAAGGACAGGGGAGCTGTTTTTT.

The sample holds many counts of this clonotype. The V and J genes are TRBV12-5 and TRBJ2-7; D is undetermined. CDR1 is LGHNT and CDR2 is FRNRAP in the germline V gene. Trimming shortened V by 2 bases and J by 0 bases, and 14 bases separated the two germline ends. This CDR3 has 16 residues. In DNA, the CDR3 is TGTGCTAGTGGTTTGCCCAATTTGATATCCTCCTACGAGCAGTACTTC. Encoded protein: CASGLPNLISSYEQYF.

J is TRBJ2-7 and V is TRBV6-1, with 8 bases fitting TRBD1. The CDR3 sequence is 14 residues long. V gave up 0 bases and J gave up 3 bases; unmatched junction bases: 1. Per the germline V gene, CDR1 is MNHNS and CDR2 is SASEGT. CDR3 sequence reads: CASSEAGTGYEQYF. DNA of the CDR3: TGTGCCAGCAGTGAAGCCGGGACAGGCTACGAGCAGTACTTC.

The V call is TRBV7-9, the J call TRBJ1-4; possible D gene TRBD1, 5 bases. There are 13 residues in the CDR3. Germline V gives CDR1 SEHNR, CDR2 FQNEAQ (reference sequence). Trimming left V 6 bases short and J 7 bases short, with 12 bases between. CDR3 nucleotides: TGTGCCAGCAGGTCCACGGGGGTTGAAAAACTGTTTTTT. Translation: CASRSTGVEKLFF.

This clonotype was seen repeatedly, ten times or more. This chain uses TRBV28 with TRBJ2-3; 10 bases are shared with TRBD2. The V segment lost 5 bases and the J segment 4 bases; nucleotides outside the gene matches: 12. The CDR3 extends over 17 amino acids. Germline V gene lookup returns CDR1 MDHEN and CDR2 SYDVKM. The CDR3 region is CASSVELAGSSADTQYF. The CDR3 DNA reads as TGTGCCAGCAGTGTGGAACTAGCGGGAAGTAGTGCAGATACGCAGTATTTT. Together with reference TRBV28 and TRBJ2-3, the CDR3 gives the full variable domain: DVKVTQSSRYLVKRTGEKVFLECVQDMDHENMFWYRQDPGLGLRLIYFSYDVKMKEKGDIPEGYSVSREKKERFSLILESASTNQTSMYLCASSVELAGSSADTQYFGPGTRLTVL.

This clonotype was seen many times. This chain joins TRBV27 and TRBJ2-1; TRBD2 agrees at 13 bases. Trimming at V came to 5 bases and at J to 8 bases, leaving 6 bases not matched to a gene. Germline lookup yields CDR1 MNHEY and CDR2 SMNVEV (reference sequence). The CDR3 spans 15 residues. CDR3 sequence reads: CASSDPGTSGDEQFF. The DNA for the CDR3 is TGTGCCAGCAGTGACCCCGGGACTAGCGGGGATGAGCAGTTCTTC.

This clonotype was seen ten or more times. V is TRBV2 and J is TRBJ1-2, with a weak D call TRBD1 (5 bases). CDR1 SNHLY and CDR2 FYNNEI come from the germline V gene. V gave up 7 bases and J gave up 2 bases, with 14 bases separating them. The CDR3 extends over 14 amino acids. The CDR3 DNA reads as TGTGCCAGCACCGACCCGGGGGTGAACTATGGCTACACCTTC. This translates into CASTDPGVNYGYTF.

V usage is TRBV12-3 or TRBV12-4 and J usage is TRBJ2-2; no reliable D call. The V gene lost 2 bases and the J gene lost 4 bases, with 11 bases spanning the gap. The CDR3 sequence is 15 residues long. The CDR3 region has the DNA TGTGCCAGCAGTTTAATATTAAAAAGCACCGGGGAGCTGTTTTTT. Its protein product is CASSLILKSTGELFF.

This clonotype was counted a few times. CDR3 bases: TGTGCCAGCAGCTTAGTGCTAGGGAGGGAGACCCAGTACTTC. This gives the protein CASSLVLGRETQYF. V and J are TRBV7-8 and TRBJ2-5, with D possibly TRBD2 on 6 matching bases. V lost 1 base and J lost 5, with 11 bases in between. The CDR3 runs 14 residues. The germline CDR1 and CDR2 sequences are SGHVS and FQNEAQ.

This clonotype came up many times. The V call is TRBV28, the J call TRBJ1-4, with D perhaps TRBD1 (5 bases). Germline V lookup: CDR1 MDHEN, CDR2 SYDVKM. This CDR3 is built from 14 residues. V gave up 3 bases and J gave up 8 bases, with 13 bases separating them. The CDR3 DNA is TGTGCCAGCAGTTTGGCCGGGGCGGGGGAAAAACTGTTTTTT. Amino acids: CASSLAGAGEKLFF.

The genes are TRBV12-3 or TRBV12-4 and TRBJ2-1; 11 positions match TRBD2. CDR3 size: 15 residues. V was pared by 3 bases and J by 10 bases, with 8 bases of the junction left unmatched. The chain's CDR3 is CASSFLAGGPLEQFF. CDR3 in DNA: TGTGCCAGCAGTTTCTTAGCGGGAGGGCCTCTCGAGCAGTTCTTC.

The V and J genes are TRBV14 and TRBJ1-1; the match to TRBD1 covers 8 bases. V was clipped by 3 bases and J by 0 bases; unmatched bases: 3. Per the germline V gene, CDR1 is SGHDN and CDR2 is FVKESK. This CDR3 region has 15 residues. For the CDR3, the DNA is TGTGCCAGCAGCCATAGGACAGGGATGAACACTGAAGCTTTCTTT. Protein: CASSHRTGMNTEAFF.

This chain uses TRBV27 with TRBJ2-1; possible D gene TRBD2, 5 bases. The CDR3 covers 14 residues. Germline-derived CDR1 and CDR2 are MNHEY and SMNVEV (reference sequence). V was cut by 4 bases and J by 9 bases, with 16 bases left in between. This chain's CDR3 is CASSSLPPAGEQFF. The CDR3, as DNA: TGTGCCAGCAGTTCCCTTCCCCCGGCGGGTGAGCAGTTCTTC.

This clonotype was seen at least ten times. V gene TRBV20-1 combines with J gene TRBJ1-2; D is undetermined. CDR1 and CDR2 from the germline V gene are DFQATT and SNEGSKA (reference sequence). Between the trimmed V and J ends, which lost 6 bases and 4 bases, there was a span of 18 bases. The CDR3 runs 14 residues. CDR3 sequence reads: CSANPIERVYGYTF. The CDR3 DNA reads TGCAGTGCAAATCCTATTGAACGGGTCTATGGCTACACCTTC.

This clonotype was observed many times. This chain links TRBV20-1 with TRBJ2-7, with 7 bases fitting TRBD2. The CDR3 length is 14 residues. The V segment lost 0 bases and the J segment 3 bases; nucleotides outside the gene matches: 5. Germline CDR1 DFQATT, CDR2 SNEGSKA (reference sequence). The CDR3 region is CSARERELFYEQYF. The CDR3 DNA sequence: TGCAGTGCTAGAGAGCGGGAGTTGTTCTACGAGCAGTACTTC.

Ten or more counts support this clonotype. CDR3 loop: CASSLAQETQYF. In DNA form, the CDR3 reads TGCGCCAGCAGCTTGGCACAAGAGACCCAGTACTTC. The chain employs TRBV5-1 and TRBJ2-5; D gene uncertain. This CDR3 comprises 12 residues. Looked up from germline, CDR1 is SGHRS and CDR2 is YFSETQ. Deletions cut 0 bases from V and 2 bases from J, with 2 bases between. The whole variable domain, remainder taken from reference TRBV5-1 and TRBJ2-5, is KAGVTQTPRYLIKTRGQQVTLSCSPISGHRSVSWYQQTPGQGLQFLFEYFSETQRNKGNFPGRFSGRQFSNSRSEMNVSTLELGDSALYLCASSLAQETQYFGPGTRLLVL.

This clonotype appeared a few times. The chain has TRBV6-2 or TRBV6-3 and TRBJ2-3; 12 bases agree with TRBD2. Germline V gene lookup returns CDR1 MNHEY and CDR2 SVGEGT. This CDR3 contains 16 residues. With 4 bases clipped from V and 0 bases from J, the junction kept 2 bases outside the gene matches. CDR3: CASSWTSGDSTDTQYF. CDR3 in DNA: TGTGCCAGCAGTTGGACTAGCGGGGATAGCACAGATACGCAGTATTTT.

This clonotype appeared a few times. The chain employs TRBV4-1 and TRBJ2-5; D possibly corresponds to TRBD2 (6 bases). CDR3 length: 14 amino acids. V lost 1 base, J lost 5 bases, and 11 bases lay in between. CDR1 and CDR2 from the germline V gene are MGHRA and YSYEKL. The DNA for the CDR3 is TGCGCCAGCAGCCAAGGTGCCCGGGAGGAGACCCAGTACTTC. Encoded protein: CASSQGAREETQYF.

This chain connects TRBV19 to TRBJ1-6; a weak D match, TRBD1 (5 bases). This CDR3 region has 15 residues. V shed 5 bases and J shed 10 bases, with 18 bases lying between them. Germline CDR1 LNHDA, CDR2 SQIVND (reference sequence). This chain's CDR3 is CASSPRAENGSPLHF. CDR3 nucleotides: TGTGCCAGTAGTCCCAGGGCCGAAAACGGGTCACCCCTCCACTTT.

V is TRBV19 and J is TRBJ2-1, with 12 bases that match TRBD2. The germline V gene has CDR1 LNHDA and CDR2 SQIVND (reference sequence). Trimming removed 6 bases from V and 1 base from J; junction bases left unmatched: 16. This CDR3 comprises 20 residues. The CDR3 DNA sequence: TGTGCCAGTAGCCCCTACCAATCTAGCGGGAGGGTTCGGTCCTACAATGAGCAGTTCTTC. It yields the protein CASSPYQSSGRVRSYNEQFF.

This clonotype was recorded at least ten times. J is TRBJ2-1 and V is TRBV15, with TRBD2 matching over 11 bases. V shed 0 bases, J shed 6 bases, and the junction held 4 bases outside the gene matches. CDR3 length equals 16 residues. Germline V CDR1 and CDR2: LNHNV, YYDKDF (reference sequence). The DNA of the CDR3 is TGTGCCACCAGCAGAGAGTTAGCGGGAGGGCCCAATGAGCAGTTCTTC. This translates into CATSRELAGGPNEQFF.